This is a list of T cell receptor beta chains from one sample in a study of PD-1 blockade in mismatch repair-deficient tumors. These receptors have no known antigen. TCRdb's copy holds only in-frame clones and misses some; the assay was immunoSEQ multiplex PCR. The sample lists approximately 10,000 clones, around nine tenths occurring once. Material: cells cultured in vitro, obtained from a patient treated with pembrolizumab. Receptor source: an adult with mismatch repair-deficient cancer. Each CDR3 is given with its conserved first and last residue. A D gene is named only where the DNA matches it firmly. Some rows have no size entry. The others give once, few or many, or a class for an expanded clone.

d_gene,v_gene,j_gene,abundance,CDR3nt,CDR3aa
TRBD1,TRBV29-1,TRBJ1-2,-,TGCAGCGCTGTGGGGCAGGGGGTGTTAGGTGGCTACACCTTC,CSAVGQGVLGGYTF
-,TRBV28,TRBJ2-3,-,TGTGCCAGCAGGTTGCCAGGGACTGATACGCAGTATTTT,CASRLPGTDTQYF
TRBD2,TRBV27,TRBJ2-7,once,TGTGCCAGCAGTTTATCGACGGGAGGTCGGGTCTACGAGCAGTACTTC,CASSLSTGGRVYEQYF
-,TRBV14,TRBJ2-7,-,TGTGCCAGCAGCCAGGGGCCGGCCTACGAGCAGTACTTC,CASSQGPAYEQYF
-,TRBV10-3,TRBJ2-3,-,TGTGCCATCAGTGGAGGAGATACGCAGTATTTT,CAISGGDTQYF
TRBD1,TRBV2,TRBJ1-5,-,TGTGCCAGCTCGGGACAGGGGCCCCAGGGGCCCCAGCATTTT,CASSGQGPQGPQHF
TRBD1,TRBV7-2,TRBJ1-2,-,TGTGCCAGCAGCTTAAGTCGGGGGACAGGGGGCCCTATCTATGGCTACACCTTC,CASSLSRGTGGPIYGYTF
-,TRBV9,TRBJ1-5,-,TGTGCCAGCAGTCTCCGGGGGGATTCAAGGCCCCAGCATTTT,CASSLRGDSRPQHF
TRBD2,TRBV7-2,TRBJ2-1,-,TGTGCCAGCAGCCTCATAGCGGGAGCCGGAAATGAGCAGTTCTTC,CASSLIAGAGNEQFF
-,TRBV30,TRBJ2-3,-,TGTGCCTGGACTGGGACTTGGGGCACAGATACGCAGTATTTT,CAWTGTWGTDTQYF
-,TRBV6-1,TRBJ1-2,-,TGTGCCAGCTCGCAGGGGCGCCAGGAGGGCTACACCTTC,CASSQGRQEGYTF
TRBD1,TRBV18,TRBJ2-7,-,TGTGCCAGCTCACCCGGGACAGGGGGTCTTTACGAGCAGTACTTC,CASSPGTGGLYEQYF
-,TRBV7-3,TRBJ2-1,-,TGTGCCAGCAGCTTAAGTGGGCAATACAATGAGCAGTTCTTC,CASSLSGQYNEQFF
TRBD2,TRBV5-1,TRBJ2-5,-,TGCGCCAGCTACCTAGCGGAAGAGACCCAGTACTTC,CASYLAEETQYF
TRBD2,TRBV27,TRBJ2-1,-,TGTGCCAGCAGCCTAGCGGGAGAGCGGGAGCAGTTCTTC,CASSLAGEREQFF
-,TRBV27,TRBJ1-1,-,TGTGCCAGCAGTTTATCGGGCCGTCAGAACACTGAAGCTTTCTTT,CASSLSGRQNTEAFF
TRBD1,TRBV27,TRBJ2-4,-,TGTGCCAGCAGTGACAGGGGGGTAGCCAAAAACATTCAGTACTTC,CASSDRGVAKNIQYF
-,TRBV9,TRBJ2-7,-,TGTGCCAGCAGCGTAGAACCCGGGCGGGGCGAGCAGTACTTC,CASSVEPGRGEQYF
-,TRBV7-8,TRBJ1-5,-,TGTGCCAGCAGCTTAGACGGATTGGGCAATCAGCCCCAGCATTTT,CASSLDGLGNQPQHF
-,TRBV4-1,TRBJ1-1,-,TGCGCCAGCAGCCAAGTCCATGGATCGACTGAAGCTTTCTTT,CASSQVHGSTEAFF
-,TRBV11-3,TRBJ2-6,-,TGTGCCAGCTCCCGCGCCCTCTCTGGGGCCAACGTCCTGACTTTC,CASSRALSGANVLTF
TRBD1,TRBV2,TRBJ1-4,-,TGTGCCAGCAGCCGGGACAGGGGTCCTAATGAAAAACTGTTTTTT,CASSRDRGPNEKLFF
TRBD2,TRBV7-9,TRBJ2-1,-,TGTGCCAGCAGCTTAGCGCTTAGCGGGGAATACAATGAGCAGTTCTTC,CASSLALSGEYNEQFF
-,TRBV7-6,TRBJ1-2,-,TGTGCCAGCAGCCCGAGACAGGCTAACTATGGCTACACCTTC,CASSPRQANYGYTF
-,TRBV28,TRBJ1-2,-,TGTGCCAGCAGTTCCCCTCCCGTGGCTAACTATGGCTACACCTTC,CASSSPPVANYGYTF
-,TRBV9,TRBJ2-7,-,TGTGCCAGCAGCGTAGTGGGGAGCTCCTACGAGCAGTACTTC,CASSVVGSSYEQYF
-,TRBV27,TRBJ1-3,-,TGTGCCAGCAGTTTTGAGGAAAACGCCGGAAACACCATATATTTT,CASSFEENAGNTIYF
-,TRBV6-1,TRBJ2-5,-,TGTGCCAGCAGTCCTTCCCCGTACTTC,CASSPSPYF
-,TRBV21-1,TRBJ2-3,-,TGTGCCAGCAGCAAAGAGAGGGCTAGCACGACTAGCACAGATACGCAGTATTTT,CASSKERASTTSTDTQYF
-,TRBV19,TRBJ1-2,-,TGTGCCACAATACAGGATGTTGGCTATGGCTACACCTTC,CATIQDVGYGYTF
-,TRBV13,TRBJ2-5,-,TGTGCCAGCAGCCTATGGACAGCAGAGGAGACCCAGTACTTC,CASSLWTAEETQYF
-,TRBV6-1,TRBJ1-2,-,TGTGCCAGCATACAGGGCCGCTATGGCTACACCTTC,CASIQGRYGYTF
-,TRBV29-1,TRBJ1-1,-,TGCAGCGTTGAAGATACGGGGAGGGGCGGCTCTGAAGCTTTCTTT,CSVEDTGRGGSEAFF
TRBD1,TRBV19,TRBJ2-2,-,TGTGCCAGTAGCAGGACAGGGACCATCGGGGAGCTGTTTTTT,CASSRTGTIGELFF
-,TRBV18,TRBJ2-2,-,TGTGCCAGCTCACTAGCCGGGACTCCTCTCACCGGGGAGCTGTTTTTT,CASSLAGTPLTGELFF
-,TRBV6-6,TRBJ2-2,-,TGTGCCAGCAGCACGAACACCGGGGAGCTGTTTTTT,CASSTNTGELFF
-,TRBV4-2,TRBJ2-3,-,TGTGCCAGCAGCTTGAGCAGCACAGATACGCAGTATTTT,CASSLSSTDTQYF
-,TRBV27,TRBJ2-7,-,TGTGCCAGCAGTTTACAAAGGAGCTCCTACGAGCAGTACTTC,CASSLQRSSYEQYF
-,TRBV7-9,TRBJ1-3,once,TGTGCCAGTGGGGGAAGCTCTGGAAACACCATATATTTT,CASGGSSGNTIYF
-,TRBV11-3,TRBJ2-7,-,TGTGCCAGCACCCTCTCGCGAGGACCCTCCTACGAGCAGTACTTC,CASTLSRGPSYEQYF
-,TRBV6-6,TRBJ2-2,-,TGTGCCAGCATCGGGTGGCGGGGCACCGGGGAGCTGTTTTTT,CASIGWRGTGELFF
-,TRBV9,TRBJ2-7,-,TGTGCCTTCGCTCCGGGCTACGAGCAGTACTTC,CAFAPGYEQYF
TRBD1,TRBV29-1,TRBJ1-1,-,TGCAGCGGTAACAGGGGGCAGAACACTGAAGCTTTCTTT,CSGNRGQNTEAFF
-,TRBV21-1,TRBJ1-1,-,TGTGCCAGCAGCAAAGCCCGGACAGGGGCAATGAACACTGAAGCTTTCTTT,CASSKARTGAMNTEAFF